This passage covers 9 T cell receptor beta chains from one sample sequenced in a study of blood T cell repertoires in COVID-19. Sequenced by immunoSEQ multiplex PCR; TCRdb stores in-frame clones only, minus some. The sample records about 78,000 clones, approximately 89% being singletons. Input material: peripheral blood. These receptors were collected from a woman aged 55-75 years with acute or convalescent COVID-19.

The chain recombines TRBV7-9 with TRBJ1-4; a weak D match, TRBD1 (5 bases). The germline CDR1 and CDR2 sequences are SEHNR and FQNEAQ (reference sequence). The CDR3 consists of 15 residues. V was pared by 6 bases and J by 4 bases, with 15 bases between. This chain's CDR3 is CASSLPGGYNEKLFF. The CDR3 nucleotides read TGTGCCAGCAGTTTACCCGGGGGGTATAATGAAAAACTGTTTTTT.

V and J are TRBV3-1 (or the pseudogene TRBV3-2) and TRBJ2-1, with 10 bases that match TRBD1. This CDR3 is built from 16 residues. J gave up 4 bases and V 1 base, and 4 bases lay outside the gene matches. In germline, CDR1 is LGHDT, CDR2 YNNKEL (reference sequence). This CDR3 reads CASSQAAGQGYNEQFF. CDR3 DNA: TGTGCCAGCAGCCAAGCGGCGGGACAGGGGTACAATGAGCAGTTCTTC.

The chain carries TRBV12-3 or TRBV12-4 and TRBJ2-5; D is perhaps TRBD1 (5 bases). The CDR3 runs 12 residues. V was clipped by 2 bases and J by 4 bases, with 5 bases between them. The DNA of the CDR3 is TGTGCCAGCAGTTTACAGGGAGAGACCCAGTACTTC. Its translation is CASSLQGETQYF.

The genes are TRBV24-1 and TRBJ1-5, with 8 bases that match TRBD1. V lost 3 bases, J lost 4 bases, and 4 bases stayed unmatched. CDR1 is KGHDR and CDR2 is SFDVKD in the germline V gene. The CDR3 consists of 15 residues. The CDR3 here is CATSDPTGGNQPQHF. The CDR3 DNA reads as TGTGCCACCAGTGATCCAACAGGGGGGAATCAGCCCCAGCATTTT.

The J gene is TRBJ2-6, the V gene TRBV4-1; possibly TRBD1 for D (5 bases). Germline lookup yields CDR1 MGHRA and CDR2 YSYEKL. The CDR3 spans 17 residues. Trimming removed 1 base from V and 2 bases from J, with 12 bases in between. CDR3 nucleotides: TGCGCCAGCAGCCAAGTCCAGGGCCCACCTGGGGCCAACGTCCTGACTTTC. This gives the protein CASSQVQGPPGANVLTF.

In DNA, the CDR3 is TGCGCCAGCAGCTTGGAACCTAACAGGGGGAGCTCCTACGAGCAGTACTTC. It codes for CASSLEPNRGSSYEQYF. The V gene is TRBV5-1, the J gene TRBJ2-7, with TRBD1 matching over 8 bases. CDR1 and CDR2 from the germline V gene are SGHRS and YFSETQ. The CDR3 spans 17 residues. V lost 0 bases and J lost 0; bases outside the gene matches: 8.

The V call is TRBV4-2, the J call TRBJ2-3, with TRBD2 identical over 8 bases. The CDR3 spans 14 residues. With V trimmed by 4 bases and J by 2 bases, 2 bases remained unmatched. Germline values: CDR1 LGHNA, CDR2 YNFKEQ. CDR3 amino acids: CASSLTSATDTQYF. CDR3 bases: TGTGCCAGCAGCCTGACTAGCGCCACAGATACGCAGTATTTT.

J is TRBJ1-4 and V is TRBV5-6; D may be TRBD1 (5 bases). The germline gives CDR1 SGHDT, CDR2 YYEEEE. Trimming cost V 6 bases and J 7 bases, with 19 bases left between them. The CDR3 consists of 15 residues. The CDR3 DNA reads TGTGCCAGCACCCAGGGAAGTCGGATCCCTGAAAAACTGTTTTTT. Protein product: CASTQGSRIPEKLFF.

This sequence joins TRBV29-1 and TRBJ1-1; D is unclear. The CDR3 runs to 12 residues. The germline gives CDR1 SQVTM, CDR2 ANQGSEA. V lost 7 bases and J lost 3, with 12 bases in between. In DNA form, the CDR3 reads TGCAGCGGGTCAGGAGGAGACACTGAAGCTTTCTTT. Its protein product is CSGSGGDTEAFF.